This record concerns one T cell receptor beta chain sequence. The antigen is unknown. The sample is drawn from a study of T cell responses to AZD1222 COVID-19 vaccine. General observations from the study: White British people made up most donors, females outnumbered males, and clonal diversity was possibly underestimated. None of the repertoires were sampled until the peak T cell response had passed.

Germline CDR1 SGHVS, CDR2 FNYEAQ. The V and J ends lost 6 bases and 4 bases respectively, with 16 bases between them. The CDR3 has 15 amino acids. The table came from immunoSEQ multiplex PCR; TCRdb's copy has only in-frame clones and leaves some out. The data show more than 100,000 clones, more than 85% seen once. The chain is built from TRBV7-6 and TRBJ1-3; perhaps TRBD1 as D (5 bases). The sample in question was peripheral blood, obtained on day 0 of AZD1222 vaccination. This TCR derives from an adult in good health. Written as DNA, the CDR3 is TGTGCCAGCAGTCAGTCCAGGGTACGAGGAAACACCATATATTTT. Protein product: CASSQSRVRGNTIYF.